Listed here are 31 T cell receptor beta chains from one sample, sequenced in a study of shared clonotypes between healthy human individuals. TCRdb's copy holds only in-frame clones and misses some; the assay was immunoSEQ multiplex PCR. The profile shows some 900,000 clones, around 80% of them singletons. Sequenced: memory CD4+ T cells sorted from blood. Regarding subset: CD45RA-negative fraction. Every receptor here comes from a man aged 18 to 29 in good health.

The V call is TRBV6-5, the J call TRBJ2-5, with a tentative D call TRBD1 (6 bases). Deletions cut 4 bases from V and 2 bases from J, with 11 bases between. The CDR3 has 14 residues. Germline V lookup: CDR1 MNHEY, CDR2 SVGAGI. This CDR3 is CASSFLGTQETQYF. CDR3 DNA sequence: TGTGCCAGCAGTTTTTTAGGGACACAAGAGACCCAGTACTTC.

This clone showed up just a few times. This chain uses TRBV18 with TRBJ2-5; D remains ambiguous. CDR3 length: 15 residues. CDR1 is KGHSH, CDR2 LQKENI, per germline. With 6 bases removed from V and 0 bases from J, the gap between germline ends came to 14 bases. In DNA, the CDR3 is TGTGCCAGCTCCCCAATCCTTTCTTACCAAGAGACCCAGTACTTC. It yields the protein CASSPILSYQETQYF.

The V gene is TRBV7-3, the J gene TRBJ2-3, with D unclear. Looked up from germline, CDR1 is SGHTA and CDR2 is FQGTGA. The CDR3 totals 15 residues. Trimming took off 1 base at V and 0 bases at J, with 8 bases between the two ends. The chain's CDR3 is CASSLMPTSTDTQYF. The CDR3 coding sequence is TGTGCCAGCAGCTTAATGCCTACTAGCACAGATACGCAGTATTTT.

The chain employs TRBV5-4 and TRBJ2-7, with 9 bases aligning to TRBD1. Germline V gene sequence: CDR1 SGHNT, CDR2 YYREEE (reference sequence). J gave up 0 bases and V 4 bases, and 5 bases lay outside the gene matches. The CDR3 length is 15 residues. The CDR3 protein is CASSLEQGASYEQYF. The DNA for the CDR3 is TGTGCCAGCAGCCTCGAACAGGGGGCCTCCTACGAGCAGTACTTC.

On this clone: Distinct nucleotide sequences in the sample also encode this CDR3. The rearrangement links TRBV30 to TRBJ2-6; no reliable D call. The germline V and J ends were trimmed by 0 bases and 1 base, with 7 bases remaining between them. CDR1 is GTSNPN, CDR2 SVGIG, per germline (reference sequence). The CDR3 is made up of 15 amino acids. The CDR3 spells CAWSVRQSGANVLTF. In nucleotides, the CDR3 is TGTGCCTGGAGTGTACGGCAGTCTGGGGCCAACGTCCTGACTTTC.

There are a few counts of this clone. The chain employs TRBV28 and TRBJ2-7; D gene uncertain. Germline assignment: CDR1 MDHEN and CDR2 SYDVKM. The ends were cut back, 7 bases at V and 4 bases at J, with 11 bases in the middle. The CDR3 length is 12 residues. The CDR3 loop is CASTSNQYEQYF. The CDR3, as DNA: TGTGCCAGCACCTCTAACCAGTACGAGCAGTACTTC.

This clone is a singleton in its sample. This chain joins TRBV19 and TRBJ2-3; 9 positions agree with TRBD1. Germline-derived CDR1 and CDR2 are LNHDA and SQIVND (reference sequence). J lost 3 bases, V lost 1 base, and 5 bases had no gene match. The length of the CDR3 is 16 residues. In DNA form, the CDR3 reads TGTGCCAGTAGTATAGTGGTCGGACAGGGGACAGATACGCAGTATTTT. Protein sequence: CASSIVVGQGTDTQYF. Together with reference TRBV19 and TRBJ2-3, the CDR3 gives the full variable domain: DGGITQSPKYLFRKEGQNVTLSCEQNLNHDAMYWYRQDPGQGLRLIYYSQIVNDFQKGDIAEGYSVSREKKESFPLTVTSAQKNPTAFYLCASSIVVGQGTDTQYFGPGTRLTVL.

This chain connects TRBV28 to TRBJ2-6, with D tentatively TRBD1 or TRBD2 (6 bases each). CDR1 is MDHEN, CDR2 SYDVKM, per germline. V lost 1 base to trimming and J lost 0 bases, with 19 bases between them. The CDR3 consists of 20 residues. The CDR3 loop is CASSLLRFRGLSSGANVLTF. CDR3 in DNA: TGTGCCAGCAGTTTATTAAGATTTCGGGGGCTTAGCTCTGGGGCCAACGTCCTGACTTTC.

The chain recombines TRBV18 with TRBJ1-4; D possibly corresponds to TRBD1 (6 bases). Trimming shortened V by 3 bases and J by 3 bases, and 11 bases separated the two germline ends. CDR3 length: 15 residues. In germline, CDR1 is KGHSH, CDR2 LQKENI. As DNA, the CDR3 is TGTGCCAGCTCACCGGGGGCTGGGGCTAATGAAAAACTGTTTTTT. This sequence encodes CASSPGAGANEKLFF.

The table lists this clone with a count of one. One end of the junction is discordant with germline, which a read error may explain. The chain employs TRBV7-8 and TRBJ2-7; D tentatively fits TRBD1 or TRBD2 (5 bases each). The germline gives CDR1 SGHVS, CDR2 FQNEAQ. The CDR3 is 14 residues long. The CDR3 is CASSLGTFSYEQYF. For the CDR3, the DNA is TGTGCCAGCAGTTTAGGGACGTTCTCCTACGAGCAGTACTTC.

DNA for the CDR3: TGTGCCAGCAGCATCTATTCCCACGGCACAGATACGCAGTATTTT. Its translation is CASSIYSHGTDTQYF. The V gene is TRBV5-6, the J gene TRBJ2-3; D gene unclear. CDR1 SGHDT and CDR2 YYEEEE come from the germline V gene. V dropped 4 bases and J dropped 1 base, with 13 bases sitting between them. The CDR3 contains 15 residues.

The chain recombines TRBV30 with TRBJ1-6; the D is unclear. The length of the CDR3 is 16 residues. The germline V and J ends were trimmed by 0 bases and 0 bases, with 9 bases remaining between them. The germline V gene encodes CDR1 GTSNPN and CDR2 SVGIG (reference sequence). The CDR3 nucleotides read TGTGCCTGGAGTGTAGGCGCGAGCTCCTATAATTCACCCCTCCACTTT. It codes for CAWSVGASSYNSPLHF.

Here the CDR3 reads CASSDLSSSYNSPLHF. DNA of the CDR3: TGTGCCAGCAGTGATCTGTCGAGCTCCTATAATTCACCCCTCCACTTT. The chain is built from TRBV6-1 and TRBJ1-6; D remains ambiguous. CDR1 and CDR2 from the germline V gene are MNHNS and SASEGT. The CDR3 runs 16 residues. Trimming cost V 3 bases and J 0 bases, with 9 bases left between them.

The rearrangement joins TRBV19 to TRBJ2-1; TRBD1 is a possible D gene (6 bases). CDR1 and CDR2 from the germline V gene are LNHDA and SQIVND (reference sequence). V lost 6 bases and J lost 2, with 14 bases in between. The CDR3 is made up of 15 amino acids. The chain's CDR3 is CASSPQGSTYNEQFF. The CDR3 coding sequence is TGTGCCAGTAGCCCACAGGGCTCGACCTACAATGAGCAGTTCTTC. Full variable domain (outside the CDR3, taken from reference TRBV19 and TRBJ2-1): DGGITQSPKYLFRKEGQNVTLSCEQNLNHDAMYWYRQDPGQGLRLIYYSQIVNDFQKGDIAEGYSVSREKKESFPLTVTSAQKNPTAFYLCASSPQGSTYNEQFFGPGTRLTVL.

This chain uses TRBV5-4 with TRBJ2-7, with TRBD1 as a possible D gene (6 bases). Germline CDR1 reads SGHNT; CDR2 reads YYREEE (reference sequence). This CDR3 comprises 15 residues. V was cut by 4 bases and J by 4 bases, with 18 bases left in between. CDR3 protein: CASSEGRGPRYEQYF. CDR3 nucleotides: TGTGCCAGCAGCGAGGGCAGGGGACCAAGATACGAGCAGTACTTC.

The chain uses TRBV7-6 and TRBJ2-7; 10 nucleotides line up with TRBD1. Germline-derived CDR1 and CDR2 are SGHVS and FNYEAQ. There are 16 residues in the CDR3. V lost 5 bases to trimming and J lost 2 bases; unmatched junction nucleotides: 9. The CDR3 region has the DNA TGTGCCAGCAGCCCCAGGACAGGGGGTGCCCCCTACGAGCAGTACTTC. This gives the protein CASSPRTGGAPYEQYF.

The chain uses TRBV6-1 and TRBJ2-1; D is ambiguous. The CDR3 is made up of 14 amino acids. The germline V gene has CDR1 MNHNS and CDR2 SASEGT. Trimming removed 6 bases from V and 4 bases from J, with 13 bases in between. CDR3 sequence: CASRSGLIYNEQFF. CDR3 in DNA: TGTGCCAGCAGATCCGGGTTAATATACAATGAGCAGTTCTTC.

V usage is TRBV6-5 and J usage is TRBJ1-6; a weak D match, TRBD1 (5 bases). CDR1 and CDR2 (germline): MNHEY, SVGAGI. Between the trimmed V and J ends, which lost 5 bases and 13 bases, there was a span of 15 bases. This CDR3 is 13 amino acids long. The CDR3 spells CASSRDGESPLHF. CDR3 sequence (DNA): TGTGCCAGCAGTAGGGACGGCGAGTCGCCCCTCCACTTT.

Here the CDR3 reads CASSDNRGANEKLFF. The CDR3 DNA reads TGTGCCAGCAGCGATAACAGGGGGGCTAATGAAAAACTGTTTTTT. The chain uses TRBV4-2 and TRBJ1-4, with TRBD1 matching over 8 bases. With 5 bases clipped from V and 3 bases from J, the junction kept 5 bases outside the gene matches. CDR3 length: 15 residues. CDR1 LGHNA and CDR2 YNFKEQ come from the germline V gene.

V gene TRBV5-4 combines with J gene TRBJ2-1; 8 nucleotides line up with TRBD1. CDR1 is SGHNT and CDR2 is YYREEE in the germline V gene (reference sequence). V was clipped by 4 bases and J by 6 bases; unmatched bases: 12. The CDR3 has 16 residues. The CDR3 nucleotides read TGTGCCAGCAGCGCCGCACAGGGGGGATGGGTCAATGAGCAGTTCTTC. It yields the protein CASSAAQGGWVNEQFF.

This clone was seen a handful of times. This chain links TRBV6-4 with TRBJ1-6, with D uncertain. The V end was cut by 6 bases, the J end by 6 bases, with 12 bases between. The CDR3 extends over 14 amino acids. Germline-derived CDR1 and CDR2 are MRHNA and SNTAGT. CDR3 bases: TGTGCCAGCAGCATAAGCCCGGGTAATTCACCCCTCCACTTT. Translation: CASSISPGNSPLHF.

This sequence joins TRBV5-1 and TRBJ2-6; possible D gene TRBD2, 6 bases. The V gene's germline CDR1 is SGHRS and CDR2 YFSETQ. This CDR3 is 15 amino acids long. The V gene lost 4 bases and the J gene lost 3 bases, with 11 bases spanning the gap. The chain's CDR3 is CASSGGASGANVLTF. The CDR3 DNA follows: TGCGCCAGCAGCGGCGGGGCGAGTGGGGCCAACGTCCTGACTTTC.

The CDR3 spells CASSFVLTGAGANVLTF. DNA of the CDR3: TGTGCCAGCAGCTTTGTTCTGACGGGAGCTGGGGCCAACGTCCTGACTTTC. This sequence joins TRBV13 and TRBJ2-6; possible D gene TRBD2, 6 bases. This CDR3 has 17 residues. CDR1 is PRHDT, CDR2 FYEKMQ, per germline (reference sequence). The V end was cut by 3 bases, the J end by 2 bases, with 14 bases between. Using reference TRBV13 and TRBJ2-6 for the parts outside the CDR3, the full variable domain is AAGVIQSPRHLIKEKRETATLKCYPIPRHDTVYWYQQGPGQDPQFLISFYEKMQSDKGSIPDRFSAQQFSDYHSELNMSSLELGDSALYFCASSFVLTGAGANVLTFGAGSRLTVL.

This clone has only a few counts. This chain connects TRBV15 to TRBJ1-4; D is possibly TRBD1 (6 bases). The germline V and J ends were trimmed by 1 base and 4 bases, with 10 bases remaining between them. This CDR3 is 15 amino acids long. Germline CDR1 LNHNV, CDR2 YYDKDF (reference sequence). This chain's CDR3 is CATSRVSRGNEKLFF. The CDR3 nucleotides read TGTGCCACCAGCAGAGTGAGCAGGGGTAATGAAAAACTGTTTTTT.

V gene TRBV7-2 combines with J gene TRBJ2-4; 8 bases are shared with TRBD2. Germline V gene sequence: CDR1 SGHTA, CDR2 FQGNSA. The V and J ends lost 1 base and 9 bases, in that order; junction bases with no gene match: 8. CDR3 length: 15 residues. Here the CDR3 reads CASSLEAGGGSIQYF. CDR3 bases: TGTGCCAGCAGCTTAGAGGCGGGCGGGGGGAGCATTCAGTACTTC.

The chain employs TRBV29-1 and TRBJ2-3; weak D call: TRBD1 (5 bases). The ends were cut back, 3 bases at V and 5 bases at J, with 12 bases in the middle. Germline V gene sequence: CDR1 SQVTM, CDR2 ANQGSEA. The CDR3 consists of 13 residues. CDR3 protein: CSVESPRGDTQYF. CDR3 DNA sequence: TGCAGCGTTGAGTCCCCAAGGGGAGATACGCAGTATTTT.

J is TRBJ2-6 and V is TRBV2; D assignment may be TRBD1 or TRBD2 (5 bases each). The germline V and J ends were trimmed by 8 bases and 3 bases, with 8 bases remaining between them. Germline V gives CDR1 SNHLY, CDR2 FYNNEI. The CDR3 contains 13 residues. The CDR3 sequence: CASGGDGANVLTF. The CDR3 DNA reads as TGTGCCAGCGGGGGAGATGGGGCCAACGTCCTGACTTTC.

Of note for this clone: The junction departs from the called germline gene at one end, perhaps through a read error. The CDR3, as DNA: TGTGCCAGCAGCTTAGACGCGGGAGGGTACGGGCAGTACTTC. It specifies CASSLDAGGYGQYF. The chain is built from TRBV7-2 and TRBJ2-7; TRBD2 agrees at 9 bases. This CDR3 region has 14 residues. Germline loops: CDR1 SGHTA, CDR2 FQGNSA.

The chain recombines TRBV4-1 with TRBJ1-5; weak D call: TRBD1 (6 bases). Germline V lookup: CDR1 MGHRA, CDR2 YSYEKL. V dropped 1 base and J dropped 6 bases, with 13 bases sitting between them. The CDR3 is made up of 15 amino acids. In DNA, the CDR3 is TGCGCCAGCAGCCAAGCCCCAGGGGCCATTCAGCCCCAGCATTTT. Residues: CASSQAPGAIQPQHF.

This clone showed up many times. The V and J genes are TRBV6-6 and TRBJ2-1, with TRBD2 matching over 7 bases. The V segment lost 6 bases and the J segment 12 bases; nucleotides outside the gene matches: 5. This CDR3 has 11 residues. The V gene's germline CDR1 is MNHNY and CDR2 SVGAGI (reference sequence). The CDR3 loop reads CASSRGTMQFF. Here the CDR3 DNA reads TGTGCCAGCAGCCGCGGGACTATGCAGTTCTTC.

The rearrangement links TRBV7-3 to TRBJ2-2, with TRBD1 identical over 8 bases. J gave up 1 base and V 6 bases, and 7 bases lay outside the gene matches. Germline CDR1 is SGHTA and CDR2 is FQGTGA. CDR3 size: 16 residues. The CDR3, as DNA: TGTGCCAGCAGTAAGACAGGACAGGGGAACACCGGGGAGCTGTTTTTT. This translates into CASSKTGQGNTGELFF.